This passage covers 27 T cell receptor beta chains from one sample sequenced in a study of T cell repertoires in Merkel cell carcinoma. Assay used: immunoSEQ multiplex PCR; TCRdb lists only in-frame clones, some missing. The repertoire holds 13,000 to 15,000 clones, with 76% as singletons. Sequencing used tumor tissue. These receptors came from an adult with Merkel cell carcinoma.

This CDR3 is CASSLKTTDGFSNQPQHF. CDR3 DNA: TGTGCCAGCAGCTTAAAGACGACGGATGGATTTAGCAATCAGCCCCAGCATTTT. The J gene is TRBJ1-5, the V gene TRBV7-2; D not resolved. With 2 bases removed from V and 0 bases from J, the gap between germline ends came to 17 bases. The CDR3 runs to 18 residues. Germline assignment: CDR1 SGHTA and CDR2 FQGNSA.

CDR3 DNA: TGTGCCAGCAGCCAAGATCTGTCTAGCGGGGTCTACAATGAGCAGTTCTTC. Residues: CASSQDLSSGVYNEQFF. The chain combines TRBV3-1 (or the pseudogene TRBV3-2) with TRBJ2-1, with TRBD2 identical over 9 bases. V shed 0 bases, J shed 3 bases, and the junction held 6 bases outside the gene matches. The CDR3 is made up of 17 amino acids. CDR1 is LGHDT and CDR2 is YNNKEL in the germline V gene (reference sequence).

The V gene is TRBV7-2, the J gene TRBJ2-5; D call uncertain. The CDR3 spans 15 residues. V gave up 2 bases and J gave up 3 bases, with 13 bases separating them. Per the germline V gene, CDR1 is SGHTA and CDR2 is FQGNSA. Written as DNA, the CDR3 is TGTGCCAGCAGCTTATCGATCGGGCCAGAAGAGACCCAGTACTTC. The encoded protein is CASSLSIGPEETQYF.

The chain joins TRBV7-2 to TRBJ1-4; no firm D call. V shed 0 bases and J shed 3 bases, with 2 bases lying between them. The CDR3 totals 13 residues. Germline V gene sequence: CDR1 SGHTA, CDR2 FQGNSA. CDR3 residues: CASSLAANEKLFF. CDR3 sequence (DNA): TGTGCCAGCAGCTTAGCGGCTAATGAAAAACTGTTTTTT.

The sample holds one count of this clone. This rearrangement joins TRBV7-2 to TRBJ1-2, with TRBD1 matching 9 bases. Unmatched junction bases numbered 6, after V lost 4 bases and J lost 3 bases. Germline values: CDR1 SGHTA, CDR2 FQGNSA. There are 15 residues in the CDR3. The CDR3 DNA sequence: TGTGCCAGCAGCTCCTTCCGGGACAGGGACTATGGCTACACCTTC. Protein sequence: CASSSFRDRDYGYTF.

The chain combines TRBV7-2 with TRBJ1-2, with D possibly being TRBD1 (6 bases). This CDR3 region has 12 residues. V shed 5 bases and J shed 8 bases, with 12 bases lying between them. Per the germline V gene, CDR1 is SGHTA and CDR2 is FQGNSA. The CDR3 DNA reads TGTGCCAGCAGCCCATACGGACAGGGCTACACCTTC. Translated, it gives CASSPYGQGYTF.

The V and J genes are TRBV10-3 and TRBJ1-6, with TRBD1 matching 7 bases. V was pared by 4 bases and J by 7 bases, with 7 bases of the junction left unmatched. CDR3 length: 15 residues. CDR1 is ENHRY and CDR2 is SYGVKD in the germline V gene. CDR3 nucleotide sequence: TGTGCCATCAGTGGCTCGGGACAGAAGAATTCACCCCTCCACTTT. Translated, it gives CAISGSGQKNSPLHF.

The J gene is TRBJ2-7, the V gene TRBV3-1 (or the pseudogene TRBV3-2); D ambiguous. Germline CDR1 reads LGHDT; CDR2 reads YNNKEL (reference sequence). The CDR3 is 18 residues long. V was trimmed by 0 bases and J by 6 bases, leaving 24 bases between them. The CDR3 protein is CASSQDRSAIPNSREQYF. The CDR3 DNA follows: TGTGCCAGCAGCCAAGATCGTTCGGCCATACCCAACTCCCGCGAGCAGTACTTC.

The V call is TRBV27, the J call TRBJ1-6; D not certain. Trimming took off 7 bases at V and 4 bases at J, with 14 bases between the two ends. The CDR3 consists of 15 residues. CDR1 is MNHEY, CDR2 SMNVEV, per germline (reference sequence). This CDR3 is CASTKAGGYNSPLHF. The CDR3 nucleotides are TGTGCCAGCACCAAGGCCGGCGGGTATAATTCACCCCTCCACTTT.

J is TRBJ2-5 and V is TRBV3-1 (or the pseudogene TRBV3-2); D unresolved. Germline values: CDR1 LGHDT, CDR2 YNNKEL (reference sequence). V was trimmed by 4 bases and J by 4 bases, leaving 10 bases between them. The CDR3 spans 13 residues. The CDR3 is CASSPEPGETQYF. In DNA, the CDR3 is TGTGCCAGCAGCCCGGAGCCCGGAGAGACCCAGTACTTC.

The rearrangement uses TRBV14 and TRBJ1-1, with D unclear. Trimming took off 0 bases at V and 4 bases at J, with 12 bases between the two ends. CDR3 length equals 15 residues. Looked up from germline, CDR1 is SGHDN and CDR2 is FVKESK. CDR3 region: CASSQEAAETTEAFF. In nucleotides, the CDR3 is TGTGCCAGCAGCCAAGAAGCGGCAGAGACCACTGAAGCTTTCTTT.

This clone has only a few counts. The CDR3 region is CASSRGPTSTEAFF. The DNA for the CDR3 is TGTGCCAGCAGCCGAGGACCTACCAGCACTGAAGCTTTCTTT. The chain recombines TRBV7-8 with TRBJ1-1; no firm D call. The germline gives CDR1 SGHVS, CDR2 FQNEAQ. The CDR3 sequence is 14 residues long. Trimming took off 5 bases at V and 4 bases at J, with 14 bases between the two ends.

This rearrangement joins TRBV10-3 to TRBJ1-2; D perhaps matches TRBD1 (5 bases). Germline loops: CDR1 ENHRY, CDR2 SYGVKD. CDR3 length: 17 amino acids. Deletions cut 8 bases from V and 0 bases from J, with 22 bases between. CDR3 coding DNA: TGTGCCATCGCCTCAGGGCAGGGCGGAACCCCTAACTATGGCTACACCTTC. It specifies CAIASGQGGTPNYGYTF.

The chain couples TRBV4-3 to TRBJ2-5, with TRBD1 identical over 8 bases. Germline trimming cut 1 base from V and 5 bases from J; bases unmatched to any gene: 6. CDR3 length equals 15 residues. The germline V gene has CDR1 LGHNA and CDR2 YSLEER. The CDR3 loop is CASSQVPNRGETQYF. The CDR3 DNA reads TGCGCCAGCAGCCAAGTCCCTAACAGGGGGGAGACCCAGTACTTC.

This chain uses TRBV7-3 with TRBJ1-1; D not resolved. CDR1 and CDR2 from the germline V gene are SGHTA and FQGTGA. V was cut by 3 bases and J by 1 base, with 6 bases left in between. CDR3 length: 13 residues. The CDR3 is CASSFIANTEAFF. The CDR3 region has the DNA TGTGCCAGCAGCTTTATTGCGAACACTGAAGCTTTCTTT.

The chain employs TRBV19 and TRBJ2-7, with D possibly matching TRBD2 (5 bases). The germline V gene encodes CDR1 LNHDA and CDR2 SQIVND (reference sequence). The CDR3 loop spans 12 amino acids. Trimming took 6 bases from V and 4 from J, leaving 10 bases between them. As DNA, the CDR3 is TGTGCCAGTAGCCTCGAGGGTTACGAGCAGTACTTC. It yields the protein CASSLEGYEQYF.

The gene calls are TRBV7-9 and TRBJ1-2, with TRBD1 matching 10 bases. The CDR3 sequence is 18 residues long. Germline V gene sequence: CDR1 SEHNR, CDR2 FQNEAQ (reference sequence). V gave up 4 bases and J gave up 4 bases; unmatched junction bases: 15. The CDR3 here is CASSSNWVTGGRIYGYTF. The CDR3 nucleotides read TGTGCCAGCAGCTCCAACTGGGTGACAGGGGGCCGGATCTATGGCTACACCTTC. The full variable domain, with the rest looked up from reference TRBV7-9 and TRBJ1-2, is DTGVSQNPRHKITKRGQNVTFRCDPISEHNRLYWYRQTLGQGPEFLTYFQNEAQLEKSRLLSDRFSAERPKGSFSTLEIQRTEQGDSAMYLCASSSNWVTGGRIYGYTFGSGTRLTVV.

V gene TRBV9 combines with J gene TRBJ2-3, with TRBD2 matching 8 bases. The V gene end was trimmed by 0 bases and the J gene end by 2 bases; junction bases not matched to a gene: 2. The CDR3 has 15 amino acids. Germline CDR1 and CDR2: SGDLS and YYNGEE. The CDR3 reads CASSVAGGHTDTQYF. CDR3 DNA sequence: TGTGCCAGCAGCGTAGCGGGGGGGCACACAGATACGCAGTATTTT. Full variable domain (missing parts from reference TRBV9 and TRBJ2-3): DSGVTQTPKHLITATGQRVTLRCSPRSGDLSVYWYQQSLDQGLQFLIQYYNGEERAKGNILERFSAQQFPDLHSELNLSSLELGDSALYFCASSVAGGHTDTQYFGPGTRLTVL.

The chain uses TRBV27 and TRBJ1-4, with D tentatively TRBD1 (6 bases). Between the trimmed V and J ends, which lost 6 bases and 7 bases, there was a span of 15 bases. This CDR3 has 14 residues. The germline gives CDR1 MNHEY, CDR2 SMNVEV (reference sequence). The DNA of the CDR3 is TGTGCCAGCAGCCAAACAGGGTTGAGTGAAAAACTGTTTTTT. It specifies CASSQTGLSEKLFF.

Written as DNA, the CDR3 is TGCGCCAGCAGCTTGATTCCTAGCGACGGCACAGATACGCAGTATTTT. Encoded protein: CASSLIPSDGTDTQYF. This sequence joins TRBV5-1 and TRBJ2-3; possible D gene TRBD2, 6 bases. Trimming stripped 1 base from V and 1 base from J, with 13 bases between. This CDR3 spans 16 amino acids. Looked up from germline, CDR1 is SGHRS and CDR2 is YFSETQ.

The chain couples TRBV4-3 to TRBJ2-2, with D perhaps given as TRBD1 or TRBD2 (5 bases each). Germline V gene lookup returns CDR1 LGHNA and CDR2 YSLEER. This CDR3 region has 15 residues. The V end was cut by 4 bases, the J end by 8 bases, with 17 bases between. The CDR3 sequence: CASSPGPGSAGELFF. CDR3 DNA: TGCGCCAGCAGCCCGGGGCCAGGGTCGGCGGGGGAGCTGTTTTTT.

The rearrangement uses TRBV6-6 and TRBJ1-6; 7 bases are a match to TRBD1. With V trimmed by 5 bases and J by 9 bases, 16 bases remained unmatched. The CDR3 runs to 17 residues. Germline values: CDR1 MNHNY, CDR2 SVGAGI (reference sequence). The CDR3 coding sequence is TGTGCCAGCAGTCAGGGAATGCCTGACAGGGTTGGTTCACCCCTCCACTTT. It is translated as CASSQGMPDRVGSPLHF.

This chain connects TRBV5-6 to TRBJ1-1; D is unclear. V was trimmed by 4 bases and J by 5 bases, leaving 15 bases between them. Germline assignment: CDR1 SGHDT and CDR2 YYEEEE. CDR3 size: 14 residues. The CDR3 loop is CASSRRARGTEAFF. DNA for the CDR3: TGTGCCAGCAGCAGGAGGGCCCGGGGAACTGAAGCTTTCTTT. Using reference TRBV5-6 and TRBJ1-1 for the parts outside the CDR3, the full variable domain is DAGVTQSPTHLIKTRGQQVTLRCSPKSGHDTVSWYQQALGQGPQFIFQYYEEEERQRGNFPDRFSGHQFPNYSSELNVNALLLGDSALYLCASSRRARGTEAFFGQGTRLTVV.

This clone was picked up a small number of times. This chain links TRBV4-3 with TRBJ2-1, with D perhaps TRBD2 (6 bases). Germline values: CDR1 LGHNA, CDR2 YSLEER. Trimming left V 0 bases short and J 5 bases short, with 11 bases between. The CDR3 consists of 15 residues. This CDR3 reads CASSQDGGNNNEQFF. Written as DNA, the CDR3 is TGCGCCAGCAGCCAAGACGGCGGGAATAACAATGAGCAGTTCTTC.

This sequence joins TRBV24-1 and TRBJ2-1; 7 bases line up with TRBD2. The CDR3 contains 13 residues. J lost 4 bases, V lost 5 bases, and 1 base had no gene match. Germline V CDR1 and CDR2: KGHDR, SFDVKD. Written as DNA, the CDR3 is TGTGCCACCAGTGGGGGGGGTTACAATGAGCAGTTCTTC. This encodes CATSGGGYNEQFF.

This clone has just a few counts. The CDR3 DNA sequence: TGTGCCATACTTCAGGACAGACTAATGAACACTGAAGCTTTCTTT. Protein sequence: CAILQDRLMNTEAFF. The chain employs TRBV10-3 and TRBJ1-1; tentative D call: TRBD1 (6 bases). Trimming took 9 bases from V and 0 from J, leaving 17 bases between them. CDR3 length: 15 residues. The V gene's germline CDR1 is ENHRY and CDR2 SYGVKD.

The chain combines TRBV5-1 with TRBJ2-2; TRBD1 matches 9 bases. Looked up from germline, CDR1 is SGHRS and CDR2 is YFSETQ. Trimming took 6 bases from V and 6 from J; bases not matched to a gene: 3. CDR3 length equals 13 residues. CDR3 sequence reads: CASKTGGSGELFF. CDR3 nucleotides: TGCGCCAGCAAGACAGGGGGGTCCGGGGAGCTGTTTTTT.